What follows are 19 T cell receptor beta chains derived from one specimen sequenced in a study of blood T cell repertoires in COVID-19. The repertoire was sequenced with immunoSEQ multiplex PCR; TCRdb's copy has only in-frame clones and lacks some. The repertoire holds 100,000 or so clones, with 75% to 85% as singletons. The source material was peripheral blood. The receptors shown here come from a woman aged 70-85 years with acute or convalescent COVID-19.

This clone has a single count. The chain uses TRBV4-3 and TRBJ2-7, with no clear D. Trimming stripped 0 bases from V and 3 bases from J, with 12 bases between. The CDR3 has 15 amino acids. Germline V CDR1 and CDR2: LGHNA, YSLEER. As DNA, the CDR3 is TGCGCCAGCAGCCAAGATGGTCAGGAAAACTACGAGCAGTACTTC. It is translated as CASSQDGQENYEQYF.

CDR3 in amino acids: CSVFLRSNEQFF. For the CDR3, the DNA is TGCAGCGTCTTTCTAAGGAGTAATGAGCAGTTCTTC. The chain recombines TRBV29-1 with TRBJ2-1; D remains unclear. V was pared by 6 bases and J by 7 bases, with 13 bases between. Germline V gene data show CDR1 as SQVTM and CDR2 as ANQGSEA. CDR3 size: 12 residues.

V and J are TRBV5-4 and TRBJ1-2, with a weak D call TRBD1 (6 bases). In germline, CDR1 is SGHNT, CDR2 YYREEE (reference sequence). Deletions cut 2 bases from V and 3 bases from J, with 11 bases between. There are 14 residues in the CDR3. The CDR3 loop is CASSFGGQDYGYTF. As DNA, the CDR3 is TGTGCCAGCAGCTTCGGGGGGCAGGACTATGGCTACACCTTC.

The chain couples TRBV7-2 to TRBJ2-5, with a possible D match to TRBD1 (5 bases). Germline V lookup: CDR1 SGHTA, CDR2 FQGNSA. The CDR3 consists of 14 residues. Trimming left V 2 bases short and J 5 bases short, with 12 bases between. Here the CDR3 reads CASSLPHQGETQYF. The CDR3 DNA reads TGTGCCAGCAGCTTACCCCACCAGGGTGAGACCCAGTACTTC.

This clone was detected only a few times. The rearrangement uses TRBV30 and TRBJ1-2; D gene unclear. This CDR3 comprises 14 residues. Trimming removed 0 bases from V and 4 bases from J, with 12 bases in between. CDR1 is GTSNPN, CDR2 SVGIG, per germline (reference sequence). The CDR3 protein is CAWSVRSRSYGYTF. CDR3 nucleotides: TGTGCCTGGAGTGTAAGGTCTAGGTCCTATGGCTACACCTTC.

The rearrangement uses TRBV5-1 and TRBJ1-2; no clear D gene. This CDR3 has 13 residues. Germline V CDR1 and CDR2: SGHRS, YFSETQ. The germline V and J ends were trimmed by 4 bases and 1 base, with 8 bases remaining between them. CDR3 nucleotides: TGCGCCAGCAGCCCCGCGGGTAACTATGGCTACACCTTC. As protein: CASSPAGNYGYTF.

In its sample, this clone was seen a few times. The V gene is TRBV30, the J gene TRBJ1-3, with D unclear. Per the germline V gene, CDR1 is GTSNPN and CDR2 is SVGIG (reference sequence). CDR3 length: 15 amino acids. With 4 bases removed from V and 0 bases from J, the gap between germline ends came to 13 bases. This CDR3 reads CAWKGRASSGNTIYF. DNA for the CDR3: TGTGCCTGGAAAGGGCGGGCGAGCTCTGGAAACACCATATATTTT.

The chain has TRBV19 and TRBJ2-3, with 9 bases identical to TRBD1. The CDR3 has 13 amino acids. The trim removed 10 bases at V and 4 bases at J, leaving 6 bases unmatched. CDR1 is LNHDA and CDR2 is SQIVND in the germline V gene (reference sequence). The CDR3 nucleotides read TGTGCCACCACGACAGGGGGAGCAGATACGCAGTATTTT. Its translation: CATTTGGADTQYF.

The J gene is TRBJ2-5, the V gene TRBV5-1; 7 bases are shared with TRBD1. The germline gives CDR1 SGHRS, CDR2 YFSETQ. After removal of 2 bases from V and 2 bases from J, the junction contained 3 bases not matched to a gene. This CDR3 is built from 14 residues. CDR3 bases: TGCGCCAGCAGCTTCTGGACAGGACAAGAGACCCAGTACTTC. Translation: CASSFWTGQETQYF.

The chain links TRBV6-2 or TRBV6-3 to TRBJ1-2, with 10 bases that match TRBD1. CDR1 is MNHEY, CDR2 SVGEGT, per germline. The ends lost 10 bases at V and 7 bases at J; junction bases unmatched: 12. This CDR3 spans 14 amino acids. As DNA, the CDR3 is TGTGCCATCAGCCGGGACAGGGGTGGTTCTGGCTACACCTTC. Translation gives CAISRDRGGSGYTF.

The rearrangement joins TRBV29-1 to TRBJ1-2; no firm D call. V dropped 6 bases and J dropped 6 bases, with 11 bases sitting between them. This CDR3 comprises 11 residues. CDR1 is SQVTM, CDR2 ANQGSEA, per germline. DNA for the CDR3: TGCAGCGTGACCAGGAGGGATGGCTACACCTTC. Translation gives CSVTRRDGYTF.

This clone was picked up a small number of times. The gene calls are TRBV7-9 and TRBJ1-2, with a possible D match to TRBD1 (5 bases). Trimming removed 5 bases at V and 2 bases at J, with 9 bases between. Germline V lookup: CDR1 SEHNR, CDR2 FQNEAQ (reference sequence). The CDR3 is made up of 13 amino acids. The CDR3 loop reads CASSRDLNYGYTF. The DNA for the CDR3 is TGTGCCAGCAGCCGGGACTTAAACTATGGCTACACCTTC.

The chain employs TRBV10-3 and TRBJ2-7, with 10 bases that match TRBD2. Germline V gene lookup returns CDR1 ENHRY and CDR2 SYGVKD. This CDR3 region has 15 residues. V shed 6 bases, J shed 7 bases, and the junction held 12 bases outside the gene matches. DNA of the CDR3: TGTGCCATCAGAGAAAGCGGGAGGGCCTGGGGAGAGCAGTACTTC. Its translation: CAIRESGRAWGEQYF.

The chain recombines TRBV3-1 (or the pseudogene TRBV3-2) with TRBJ1-2; TRBD1 aligns across 9 bases. This CDR3 is 17 amino acids long. V lost 0 bases to trimming and J lost 4 bases; unmatched junction nucleotides: 9. Germline CDR1 LGHDT, CDR2 YNNKEL (reference sequence). CDR3 nucleotides: TGTGCCAGCAGCCAAGAAGTCGAGACAGGGGGTTCCTATGGCTACACCTTC. Its protein product is CASSQEVETGGSYGYTF.

This rearrangement joins TRBV11-2 to TRBJ2-1, with 11 bases fitting TRBD2. The V gene end was trimmed by 6 bases and the J gene end by 8 bases; junction bases not matched to a gene: 6. The germline CDR1 and CDR2 sequences are SGHAT and FQNNGV. There are 14 residues in the CDR3. The CDR3 loop reads CASSPSGGRYEQFF. CDR3 in DNA: TGTGCCAGCAGTCCTAGCGGGGGGCGTTATGAGCAGTTCTTC.

This chain joins TRBV19 and TRBJ2-1, with 7 bases identical to TRBD1. In germline, CDR1 is LNHDA, CDR2 SQIVND (reference sequence). The CDR3 totals 17 residues. The ends lost 1 base at V and 5 bases at J; junction bases unmatched: 11. The CDR3 reads CASSIGPNRGANNEQFF. CDR3 sequence (DNA): TGTGCCAGTAGTATAGGCCCCAACAGGGGAGCTAACAATGAGCAGTTCTTC.

The J gene is TRBJ2-7, the V gene TRBV7-2; 10 positions agree with TRBD1. Germline V gene sequence: CDR1 SGHTA, CDR2 FQGNSA. J lost 2 bases, V lost 3 bases, and 10 bases had no gene match. The CDR3 extends over 17 amino acids. The CDR3 spells CASSFAGTGESPYEQYF. The CDR3 region has the DNA TGTGCCAGCAGCTTCGCCGGGACAGGGGAATCCCCCTACGAGCAGTACTTC.

The chain couples TRBV24-1 to TRBJ1-3; D gene uncertain. Germline V gene lookup returns CDR1 KGHDR and CDR2 SFDVKD. V dropped 4 bases and J dropped 0 bases, with 9 bases sitting between them. The CDR3 consists of 15 residues. The CDR3 DNA is TGTGCCACCAGTGACTCACGGAGCTCTGGAAACACCATATATTTT. It translates to CATSDSRSSGNTIYF.

This clone was seen only once. The rearrangement links TRBV12-3 or TRBV12-4 to TRBJ1-4, with TRBD1 matching over 7 bases. The CDR3 loop spans 13 amino acids. The CDR3 spells CESPGQLNEKLFF. CDR3 bases: TGTGAATCTCCGGGACAGCTTAATGAAAAACTGTTTTTT.